The T cell receptor (beta chain) under discussion was sequenced for a study of T cell repertoires in cytomegalovirus infection. Regarding the study as a whole: CMV-specific TCR beta clonotypes restricted by HLA-C dominated the ex vivo response.

This CDR3 has 12 amino acids. V lost 9 bases, J lost 6 bases, and 4 bases stayed unmatched. The germline V gene has CDR1 WSHSY and CDR2 SAAADI. As concerns this clonotype: As yet, its antigen is unknown.

TCRdb reanalysed the reads using MiXCR and keeps one entry per CDR3 protein. The sample has about 530,000 distinct CDR3 sequences; more than 25% are singletons. Material: PBMCs. V and J are TRBV10-2 and TRBJ2-2; 7 nucleotides line up with TRBD1. The clonotype comes from a human donor in good health (CMV status not recorded). Some clones in this sample may be carry-over from other donors' samples. CDR3 in amino acids: CASTGDAGELFF. CDR3 nucleotide sequence: TGCGCCAGTACAGGGGACGCCGGGGAGCTGTTTTTT.